This TCR beta chain was retrieved from a study of neurological immune-mediated disorders. Trimming took 2 bases from V and 5 from J, leaving 5 bases between them. The CDR3 is made up of 12 amino acids. The germline V gene encodes CDR1 MNHEY and CDR2 SVGEGT. TCRdb independently ran MiXCR on the 5' RACE reads; one entry per CDR3 protein. The sample lists approximately 100,000 distinct CDR3 sequences; 3.5% were seen once. This clonotype was counted ten times or more. The chain couples TRBV6-2 or TRBV6-3 to TRBJ2-3, with D uncertain. The sequencing input was PBMCs. The TCR was taken from a woman younger than 35 with multiple sclerosis. CDR3 in DNA: TGTGCCAGCAGTTACCGCCTAGATACGCAGTATTTT. Its translation: CASSYRLDTQYF.